These 3 T cell receptor beta chains originate from one sample sequenced in a study of T cell responses to AZD1222 COVID-19 vaccine. Some clones are missing from TCRdb's copy, which holds only in-frame ones; the method was immunoSEQ multiplex PCR. The sample contains some 96,000 clones, roughly 91% of which appear only once. The input for sequencing was peripheral blood, taken on day 0 of AZD1222 vaccination. The receptors originated from an adult in good health.

The V call is TRBV2, the J call TRBJ1-1; 9 positions match TRBD1. After removal of 8 bases from V and 4 bases from J, the junction contained 5 bases not matched to a gene. The germline gives CDR1 SNHLY, CDR2 FYNNEI. This CDR3 spans 13 amino acids. The CDR3 is CASLQGAGTEAFF. Written as DNA, the CDR3 is TGTGCCAGCCTACAGGGGGCTGGCACTGAAGCTTTCTTT.

The DNA of the CDR3 is TGCGCCAGCAGCTTGGCCCAGGGGGACGATGCTGAAAAACTGTTTTTT. Its protein product is CASSLAQGDDAEKLFF. The chain carries TRBV5-1 and TRBJ1-4; 7 bases line up with TRBD1. The CDR3 is 16 amino acids. Germline V gives CDR1 SGHRS, CDR2 YFSETQ. V trimming: 0 bases; J trimming: 7 bases; junction bases outside the gene matches: 9.

This clone was recorded only once. The V and J genes are TRBV21-1 and TRBJ1-3. TRBV21-1 is assigned pseudogene status. CDR3 length equals 20 residues. CDR3 protein: CASSRPRGVTKSIPGNTIYF. In nucleotides, the CDR3 is TGTGCCAGCAGCCGACCAAGGGGGGTCACGAAATCGATCCCTGGAAACACCATATATTTT.